This TCR beta chain stems from a study of cytomegalovirus exposure and HLA in healthy donors (dated by TCRdb to about 2017). Some background on the complete study: In an earlier analysis of approximately 500 of the donors, 276 Gb of sequence data and roughly 100 million unique TCR beta sequences from 180 million or so T cells were reported. Roughly 300 gigabases of sequencing data and approximately 91 million unique TCR sequences made up an early release that covered 640 HLA-typed donors. Of the roughly 390 genotyped donors, 81% were placed in the genetic ancestry cluster associated with self-reported Caucasian donors. The study aimed to test whether signatures of past pathogen exposure could be identified by cataloging public T cell receptors. Using immunosequencing, the study profiled T cell repertoires from 666 subjects and related those repertoires to cytomegalovirus serostatus. In addition to the first cohort of hundreds of subjects, a separate validation cohort of 120 different subjects was used. To predict cytomegalovirus infection status, the study combined high-throughput TCR immunosequencing, statistical association of individual TCRs with disease status, and machine learning. In a later analysis, previously published TCR beta repertoires from 600 to 850 donors were re-analyzed and high-resolution HLA genotyping was added so that TCR occurrence patterns could be studied. In the later analysis, no new phenotypic data were used to find candidate immune exposures; instead, reliance was placed on TCR beta sequences and their occurrence across donors. To decide whether each TCR beta V gene segment behaved as functional or pseudogenic, an earlier analysis of 587 of the donors relied on high-throughput TCR beta sequencing. Donor age, sex, ethnicity and CMV serostatus were compiled together with the repertoire data. A later genetic analysis took genome-wide SNP genotypes for about 55% of the roughly 700 donors and used that subset as a discovery cohort. Every discovery cohort repertoire had been produced on one sequencing platform. HLA typing included class I and class II loci at four-digit resolution. The number of donors typed differed by locus, with roughly 629-640 for A, B, C, DRB1 and DQB1, roughly 550 for DQA1, over 600 for DPA1, and 400 to 490 for DPB1. Because of strong linkage in the cohort, roughly five DR-DQ haplotypes were treated as single units for association and clustering. On average, around 240,000 unique TCR beta nucleotide sequences were sequenced per donor among 398 genotyped donors of the cohort, with about 17% of those sequences being non-productive. What the study reported, not specific to this receptor: A further reported finding was that TCR beta sequences accurately predicted the HLA-A and HLA-B alleles for most subjects in the first cohort. Sequencing depth was assumed to be roughly uniform across donors in the presence/absence analyses, though that assumption may not hold. CMV serostatus was the only immune exposure information available for the cohort. In a later genetic analysis, fewer N-insertions in productive TCRs were reported among donors in an Asian-associated ancestry cluster than the roughly 700-donor mean. The study gave a list of 150 to 200 TCR beta chains associated with cytomegalovirus. An association between a missense DCLRE1C variant and V-gene and J-gene trimming of TCR beta chains was found in a later genetic analysis and replicated in an independent cohort. In both the original and validation cohorts, the classifier was reported to diagnose cytomegalovirus status with high specificity and sensitivity. According to the authors, the approach could potentially be generalized to other disease states and immunological phenotypes. According to a later analysis, parvovirus B19, influenza, CMV and Epstein-Barr virus appeared linked to several top co-occurrence clusters. According to a later analysis, most CMV-associated TCR beta chains appeared to be HLA-restricted, and the HLA associations seemed to be driven largely by CMV exposure. In an earlier analysis of around 600 of the donors, most TCR beta V segments were observed in productive rearrangements about 90% or about 30% of the time, broadly matching IMGT annotations. In a later analysis, HLA-associated TCR beta chains were found to be more clonally expanded and to have lower generation probabilities than equally common non-associated chains. The 87-base-pair reads could not distinguish some IMGT-functional V segments, including TRBV6-2 and TRBV6-3, so those segments were excluded. A cluster of highly shared sequence variants was judged likely to represent a technical artifact of the sequencing pipeline. Because counts were too low, roughly 16 rarely observed V segments, including chromosome 9 orphons, were left out of the earlier analysis of about 500 of the donors. According to a later analysis, TCR association rates differed among HLA loci, with DRB1 alleles showing the most associated TCRs and HLA-C alleles showing the fewest. A few of the identified cytomegalovirus-associated TCR beta chains were confirmed in vitro to be specific for cytomegalovirus antigens. The cohort was sequenced for TCR beta chains only, and without alpha or paired-chain data the features that could be detected were limited. When HLA alleles, especially DR and DQ, strongly co-occurred, attributing TCR associations to individual alleles was difficult. Because some donors lacked HLA typing at each locus, the association tests relied only on the typed subset. A later analysis associated around 16,000 TCR beta sequences with specific HLA alleles at a false discovery rate of 0.05. Correlated functional status among segregating V segments might reflect linkage disequilibrium, but an unknown experimental factor could not be ruled out. While some public TCRs were present in many individuals, most TCR sequences turned up only very rarely across donors.

The library was produced with the immunoSEQ multiplex PCR assay. For the multiplex PCR, a mixture combining 60 forward primers for TCR Vbeta segments and 13 reverse primers for TCR Jbeta segments was used. The CDR3 region of rearranged TCR beta genes was amplified from genomic DNA by a multiplex PCR assay. The amplified TCR beta libraries were sequenced on the Illumina HiSeq System as 87-base-pair reads. The original pipeline was this. Across the 700 or so repertoires, a later analysis counted around 80 million unique TCR beta chains, around 10 million of which were shared by at least two donors. A nearest-neighbor algorithm error-corrected the raw reads and collapsed the reads into unique sequences, merging closely related sequences to remove PCR and sequencing errors. V, D and J gene segments were assigned by aligning CDR3 sequences to IMGT reference sequences. For a sequence to be retained, a match of at least six nucleotides to both a V gene segment and a J gene segment was required. A rearrangement was called productive if the CDR3 had no stop codons and remained in frame with V and J, and every other rearrangement was called non-productive. CDR3 was defined by IMGT convention, running from the second conserved V-encoded cysteine to the conserved J-encoded phenylalanine. In an earlier analysis of more than 550 of the donors, sequences lacking an unambiguous match to a single V gene segment were excluded. In an earlier analysis of a few hundred of the donors, a V segment was called functional when productive rearrangements were above 56.7%, and segregating when the standard deviation between donors exceeded 5%. A statistical classification framework was built for diagnosing cytomegalovirus status from the catalog of TCR beta chain sequences. A later analysis assigned V and J genes by comparing TCR nucleotide sequences with IMGT/GENE-DB human TR gene sequences. In a later analysis, CDR3 sequences and most-parsimonious VDJ recombination scenarios were assigned using the TCRdist pipeline. A later analysis defined each TCR beta chain by its CDR3 amino acid sequence plus V-gene family, and excluded reads lacking a unique V-gene family. In a later analysis, 450 to 600 highly shared, low-generation-probability nucleotide sequences were removed to address suspected cross-contamination and a sequencing artifact. A later analysis calculated a clonal expansion index for each public chain from normalized within-repertoire ranks of inferred template counts. In a later analysis, generation probabilities were computed using a VDJ recombination model fitted to out-of-frame rearrangements, and the results were checked against IGoR. In a later analysis, hypergeometric tests were used to score TCR-TCR, TCR-HLA and TCR-CMV co-occurrence, with a repertoire-size bias correction applied to TCR pairs. A later analysis estimated false discovery rates by permuting HLA or CMV assignments 20 times. In a later analysis, co-occurring TCRs were grouped using DBSCAN, and TCRdist sequence similarity was added for clustering within HLA-allele-positive subsets. Repertoires with fewer than 30,000 or more than 120,000 public chains were left out of co-occurrence clustering, as were about five repertoires with anomalous nucleotide sharing. TCRdb took this table from immuneACCESS and kept in-frame rearrangements with V and J called. Such tables lack part of the clones; where checked against another copy, unresolved V genes explain under half of the gap, and the rest is unexplained. The V and J calls and the clone size are those of that table, but D and trimming were determined from the DNA. For this sample the table gives some 140,000 clones, of which roughly 85% were detected only once. The ten top clones hold approximately 1.4% of the sample.

The cohort comprised fewer than 700 healthy bone marrow donors. At the time of sampling, every cohort member was nominally healthy, though immune exposures that went unrecorded were likely present. The donor tested CMV seronegative and was one of the 352 seronegative cohort members. A peripheral blood sample was provided by each donor, and peripheral blood mononuclear cells were used for TCR beta sequencing. The Qiagen DNeasy Blood Extraction Kit was used to extract genomic DNA from the blood cell samples. The junction shows trimming of 4 bases on V and 7 bases on J, plus 11 bases between the germline ends. There are 12 amino acids in the CDR3, from cysteine to phenylalanine inclusive. The entry retains the CDR3 DNA only, 36 bases that are in frame from base 1. The CDR1 and CDR2 encoded by the germline V gene are SQVTM and ANQGSEA. This clone was seen more than once but under ten times. Its specific antigen is unknown. Qualities for individual bases were not recorded, and no much larger clone is one base off.

This TCR derives from a man aged 35-49 years in good health and CMV-seronegative. The chain joins TRBV29-1 to TRBJ1-5; too little of a D gene remains to name it. The sample was PBMCs. The bases read TGCAGCGTTGGGAGGGTGGGACAGCCCCAGCATTTT. It translates as CSVGRVGQPQHF.